This TCR beta chain was recorded in a study of blood T cell repertoires in COVID-19. In the original analysis: By means of reference gene primer amplification, nucleated cell counts were estimated. Repertoires were generated with immunoSEQ multiplex PCR, while TCRdb's copy carries only in-frame clones and drops some. The V and J calls and clone size come from that table; D and trimming were worked out from the DNA. This sample has about 160,000 clones; roughly 81% occur once, and the top ten carry 1% to 1.2%. From germline, CDR1 is LGHDT and CDR2 YNNKEL (reference sequence). Trimming pared 3 bases from V and 3 bases from J, leaving 12 bases between. The CDR3 length is 14 residues.

This clonotype was sampled from a man in his forties or fifties with acute or convalescent COVID-19. Sequencing was performed on peripheral blood. The rearrangement joins TRBV3-1 (or the pseudogene TRBV3-2) to TRBJ2-7; perhaps TRBD1 as D (5 bases). In DNA, the CDR3 is TGTGCCAGCAGCCAGCTGGGAACAGGCTACGAGCAGTACTTC. It is translated as CASSQLGTGYEQYF.